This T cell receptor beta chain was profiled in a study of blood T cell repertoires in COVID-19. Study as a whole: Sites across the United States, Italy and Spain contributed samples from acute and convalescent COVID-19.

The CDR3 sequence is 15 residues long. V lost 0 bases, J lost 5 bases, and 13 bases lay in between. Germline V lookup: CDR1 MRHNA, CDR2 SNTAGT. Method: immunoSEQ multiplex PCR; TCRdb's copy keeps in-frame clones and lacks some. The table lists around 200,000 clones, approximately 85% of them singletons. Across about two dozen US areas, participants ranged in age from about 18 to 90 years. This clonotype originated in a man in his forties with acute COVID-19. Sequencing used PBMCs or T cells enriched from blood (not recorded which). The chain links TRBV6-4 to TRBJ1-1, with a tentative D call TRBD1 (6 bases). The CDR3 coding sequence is TGTGCCAGCAGTGACTCGATAGGGGGGGGTACTGAAGCTTTCTTT. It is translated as CASSDSIGGGTEAFF.